Listed here are 32 T cell receptor beta chains from one sample, sequenced in a study of blood T cell repertoires in COVID-19. Sequencing was performed with immunoSEQ multiplex PCR; in TCRdb, only in-frame clones are kept and a portion is missing. Seen here are approximately 280,000 clones, just under 90% observed once, and the top ten hold 1.5% to 2%. The sample consisted of PBMCs or T cells enriched from blood (not recorded which). The source is an older woman who had recovered from COVID-19.

The CDR3 sequence: CASSPRTGVHTGELFF. The CDR3 DNA reads TGTGCCAGCAGCCCAAGAACAGGGGTCCACACCGGGGAGCTGTTTTTT. V gene TRBV7-2 combines with J gene TRBJ2-2, with 7 bases identical to TRBD1. Germline V gene sequence: CDR1 SGHTA, CDR2 FQGNSA. J gave up 3 bases and V 5 bases, and 9 bases lay outside the gene matches. The CDR3 is 16 amino acids.

This chain joins TRBV30 and TRBJ1-2; D is unclear. In germline, CDR1 is GTSNPN, CDR2 SVGIG (reference sequence). V shed 0 bases and J shed 8 bases, with 16 bases lying between them. The CDR3 has 14 amino acids. CDR3: CAWSVRLRRGGYTF. The CDR3 nucleotides are TGTGCCTGGAGTGTACGGTTACGGCGCGGGGGCTACACCTTC.

The rearrangement uses TRBV7-6 and TRBJ2-1; TRBD2 agrees at 7 bases. J was trimmed by 1 base and V by 1 base; bases with no gene match: 4. This CDR3 has 16 amino acids. Per germline, CDR1 SGHVS and CDR2 FNYEAQ. Written as DNA, the CDR3 is TGTGCCAGCAGCTTAGAGGCTAGCGGATCCTACAATGAGCAGTTCTTC. Translated: CASSLEASGSYNEQFF.

The V call is TRBV10-3, the J call TRBJ1-2, with TRBD1 matching over 7 bases. Germline lookup yields CDR1 ENHRY and CDR2 SYGVKD. The CDR3 length is 13 residues. V lost 8 bases and J lost 8; bases outside the gene matches: 11. CDR3 coding DNA: TGTGCCATCGGGGAGAACAGGGGAGTCGGCTACACCTTC. Protein: CAIGENRGVGYTF.

This rearrangement joins TRBV28 to TRBJ1-5; TRBD1 might be the D (6 bases). This CDR3 contains 17 residues. Trimming removed 11 bases at V and 0 bases at J, with 23 bases between. The germline gives CDR1 MDHEN, CDR2 SYDVKM. CDR3 in amino acids: CASLGAGKGYSNQPQHF. CDR3 in DNA: TGTGCCTCCTTGGGGGCAGGAAAAGGTTATAGCAATCAGCCCCAGCATTTT.

In regard to this clone: Distinct nucleotide sequences in the sample also encode this CDR3. V is TRBV5-1 and J is TRBJ2-6; possibly TRBD1 for D (6 bases). The germline gives CDR1 SGHRS, CDR2 YFSETQ. This CDR3 comprises 17 residues. The V gene lost 0 bases and the J gene lost 1 base, with 11 bases spanning the gap. CDR3 nucleotides: TGCGCCAGCAGCTTGGGACAGGTAGGGTCTGGGGCCAACGTCCTGACTTTC. It translates to CASSLGQVGSGANVLTF.

A few counts support this clone. V is TRBV28 and J is TRBJ2-7; weak D call: TRBD2 (5 bases). The CDR3 sequence is 14 residues long. The germline CDR1 and CDR2 sequences are MDHEN and SYDVKM. V lost 5 bases and J lost 4, with 15 bases in between. CDR3 protein: CASSPTLGGYEQYF. CDR3 nucleotide sequence: TGTGCCAGCAGTCCCACCTTAGGAGGATACGAGCAGTACTTC.

The V and J genes are TRBV9 and TRBJ2-3; the match to TRBD2 covers 11 bases. In germline, CDR1 is SGDLS, CDR2 YYNGEE. The CDR3 is 16 amino acids. Trimming removed 4 bases from V and 4 bases from J; junction bases left unmatched: 8. The CDR3 DNA reads as TGTGCCAGCAGCACTGGGACTAGCGGAGGATCAGATACGCAGTATTTT. This encodes CASSTGTSGGSDTQYF.

The chain employs TRBV6-5 and TRBJ1-1; perhaps TRBD1 as D (5 bases). Trimming shortened V by 6 bases and J by 5 bases, and 19 bases separated the two germline ends. Germline V gene sequence: CDR1 MNHEY, CDR2 SVGAGI. The CDR3 has 15 amino acids. The CDR3 is CASSPLRGLRTEAFF. In nucleotides, the CDR3 is TGTGCCAGCAGCCCCCTTCGGGGACTAAGGACTGAAGCTTTCTTT.

The chain joins TRBV4-2 to TRBJ2-7; TRBD1 aligns across 7 bases. The CDR3 totals 15 residues. The ends lost 0 bases at V and 7 bases at J; junction bases unmatched: 9. Germline V gene lookup returns CDR1 LGHNA and CDR2 YNFKEQ. CDR3 nucleotides: TGTGCCAGCAGCCAAGAGGCGGTCAGGGGGTATGAGCAGTACTTC. Translating gives CASSQEAVRGYEQYF.

The gene calls are TRBV5-1 and TRBJ1-6; tentatively, D is TRBD1 (6 bases). The CDR3 has 17 amino acids. V lost 0 bases and J 3 bases, leaving 13 bases between the germline ends. Germline V gives CDR1 SGHRS, CDR2 YFSETQ. CDR3 region: CASSLATGQNYNSPLHF. The CDR3 DNA follows: TGCGCCAGCAGCTTGGCCACTGGACAGAACTATAATTCACCCCTCCACTTT.

The chain is built from TRBV7-9 and TRBJ2-1; TRBD2 aligns across 7 bases. Germline V gene lookup returns CDR1 SEHNR and CDR2 FQNEAQ (reference sequence). The CDR3 runs to 15 residues. The ends lost 1 base at V and 9 bases at J; junction bases unmatched: 9. DNA for the CDR3: TGTGCCAGCAGCTTAGATTCTAGCGGAGCGATTGAGCAGTTCTTC. Protein: CASSLDSSGAIEQFF.

V gene TRBV7-9 combines with J gene TRBJ2-2; D uncertain. CDR3 length equals 14 residues. Germline V gene lookup returns CDR1 SEHNR and CDR2 FQNEAQ (reference sequence). V was shortened by 5 bases and J by 0 bases, with 7 bases between the two germline ends. CDR3 in amino acids: CASSPRSNTGELFF. CDR3 in DNA: TGTGCCAGCAGCCCGAGATCGAACACCGGGGAGCTGTTTTTT.

This chain connects TRBV5-5 to TRBJ2-3; TRBD2 matches at 7 bases. V trimming: 4 bases; J trimming: 0 bases; junction bases outside the gene matches: 2. The CDR3 is 14 residues long. Germline CDR1 and CDR2: SGHKS and YYEKEE (reference sequence). CDR3 DNA: TGTGCCAGCAGCAGGGGACTAAGCACAGATACGCAGTATTTT. Translating gives CASSRGLSTDTQYF.

The genes are TRBV25-1 and TRBJ1-6; a weak D match, TRBD1 (6 bases). The CDR3 is made up of 16 amino acids. Germline values: CDR1 MGHDK, CDR2 SYGVNS. Trimming took off 2 bases at V and 9 bases at J, with 17 bases between the two ends. The CDR3, as DNA: TGTGCCAGCAGTGAAATTGCGGGGGCCTTAAGTTCACCCCTCCACTTT. Translating gives CASSEIAGALSSPLHF.

The V and J genes are TRBV5-1 and TRBJ2-4; TRBD1 matches 9 bases. CDR1 and CDR2 (germline): SGHRS, YFSETQ. J gave up 16 bases and V 3 bases, and 11 bases lay outside the gene matches. This CDR3 is built from 13 residues. CDR3 in amino acids: CASSSADRGIYYF. The CDR3 DNA follows: TGCGCCAGCAGCTCGGCGGACAGGGGAATTTACTACTTC.

J is TRBJ2-1 and V is TRBV24-1; weak D call: TRBD2 (7 bases). CDR1 and CDR2 (germline): KGHDR, SFDVKD. The CDR3 spans 11 residues. V was shortened by 11 bases and J by 9 bases, with 13 bases between the two germline ends. CDR3 in DNA: TGTGCCAGCGGGGGACAATCTGAGCAGTTCTTC. Translation gives CASGGQSEQFF.

The genes are TRBV11-2 and TRBJ1-1, with D unresolved. Trimming took 4 bases from V and 0 from J, leaving 6 bases between them. The CDR3 has 13 amino acids. Germline V gene sequence: CDR1 SGHAT, CDR2 FQNNGV. The CDR3 DNA follows: TGTGCCAGCAGCTCGACACTGAACACTGAAGCTTTCTTT. Encoded protein: CASSSTLNTEAFF.

This clone was found once. The chain links TRBV6-5 to TRBJ1-1; D is unclear. Germline-derived CDR1 and CDR2 are MNHEY and SVGAGI. V was clipped by 7 bases and J by 3 bases, with 12 bases between them. The CDR3 extends over 13 amino acids. The CDR3 coding sequence is TGTGCCAGCAAGAGGGCAGACTACACTGAAGCTTTCTTT. As protein: CASKRADYTEAFF.

The chain joins TRBV4-2 to TRBJ1-5, with 9 bases identical to TRBD1. V was clipped by 3 bases and J by 7 bases; unmatched bases: 7. Germline CDR1 is LGHNA and CDR2 is YNFKEQ. The CDR3 has 15 residues. This CDR3 is CASSQDTGGGQPQHF. Here the CDR3 DNA reads TGTGCCAGCAGCCAGGATACAGGGGGCGGACAGCCCCAGCATTTT.

Comments on this clone: The same CDR3 is also encoded by other DNA sequences in this sample. The rearrangement uses TRBV5-1 and TRBJ1-4, with 10 bases lining up with TRBD1. The V gene end was trimmed by 2 bases and the J gene end by 8 bases; junction bases not matched to a gene: 3. CDR3 length: 14 residues. Germline CDR1 is SGHRS and CDR2 is YFSETQ. Here the CDR3 DNA reads TGCGCCAGCAGCTTAGGGACAGGGGAGGAAAAACTGTTTTTT. Its protein product is CASSLGTGEEKLFF.

The table lists this clone with a few counts. The V call is TRBV5-1, the J call TRBJ1-4; TRBD1 matches 11 bases. There are 16 residues in the CDR3. Germline V gene sequence: CDR1 SGHRS, CDR2 YFSETQ. V lost 4 bases to trimming and J lost 12 bases; unmatched junction nucleotides: 14. CDR3 region: CASSPYIGQGASELFF. In DNA form, the CDR3 reads TGCGCCAGCAGCCCGTATATAGGACAGGGGGCTTCGGAACTGTTTTTT.

This clone showed up just a few times. The gene calls are TRBV6-5 and TRBJ2-1; D not certain. Germline-derived CDR1 and CDR2 are MNHEY and SVGAGI. The CDR3 consists of 15 residues. The V and J ends lost 4 bases and 4 bases respectively, with 14 bases between them. CDR3 region: CASSLRLRGYNEQFF. Here the CDR3 DNA reads TGTGCCAGCAGTTTGAGACTCCGAGGTTACAATGAGCAGTTCTTC.

The V gene is TRBV3-1 (or the pseudogene TRBV3-2), the J gene TRBJ2-7, with 8 bases identical to TRBD1. With V trimmed by 4 bases and J by 1 base, 6 bases remained unmatched. Germline CDR1 is LGHDT and CDR2 is YNNKEL (reference sequence). The CDR3 totals 15 residues. The CDR3 region is CASSLYRGSSYEQYF. The CDR3 coding sequence is TGTGCCAGCAGCCTTTACAGGGGGAGTTCCTACGAGCAGTACTTC.

The chain joins TRBV6-5 to TRBJ1-4; 7 nucleotides line up with TRBD1. This CDR3 contains 13 residues. Trimming took 6 bases from V and 5 from J; bases not matched to a gene: 3. Germline CDR1 MNHEY, CDR2 SVGAGI. The CDR3 DNA reads TGTGCCAGCAGCCTGACAGGGAATGAAAAACTGTTTTTT. Amino acids: CASSLTGNEKLFF.

This chain links TRBV6-5 with TRBJ2-7, with 8 bases aligning to TRBD1. The V gene end was trimmed by 3 bases and the J gene end by 5 bases; junction bases not matched to a gene: 6. The CDR3 has 14 amino acids. The germline V gene encodes CDR1 MNHEY and CDR2 SVGAGI. The CDR3 region is CASSYSGRGHEQYF. The CDR3 region has the DNA TGTGCCAGCAGTTATAGTGGCAGGGGGCACGAGCAGTACTTC.

The table lists this clone with a few counts. The V gene is TRBV19, the J gene TRBJ2-2, with D possibly being TRBD1 (6 bases). The CDR3 sequence is 16 residues long. Germline values: CDR1 LNHDA, CDR2 SQIVND (reference sequence). Trimming removed 3 bases from V and 4 bases from J, with 15 bases in between. The CDR3 DNA is TGTGCCAGTAGTATCCTCCGGGACACCTTCACCGGGGAGCTGTTTTTT. Translated, it gives CASSILRDTFTGELFF.

This clone has a single count. This chain joins TRBV7-3 and TRBJ2-1, with D perhaps TRBD1 (6 bases). From germline, CDR1 is SGHTA and CDR2 FQGTGA. Trimming shortened V by 4 bases and J by 7 bases, and 11 bases separated the two germline ends. The CDR3 is 13 amino acids. CDR3 sequence: CASSSSRGNEQFF. CDR3 bases: TGTGCCAGCAGCTCATCGAGGGGGAATGAGCAGTTCTTC. The full variable domain, rest sourced from reference TRBV7-3 and TRBJ2-1, is GAGVSQTPSNKVTEKGKYVELRCDPISGHTALYWYRQSLGQGPEFLIYFQGTGAADDSGLPNDRFFAVRPEGSVSTLKIQRTERGDSAVYLCASSSSRGNEQFFGPGTRLTVL.

This clone came up a few times. This chain links TRBV5-1 with TRBJ2-1; 9 bases fit TRBD2. Germline V gene lookup returns CDR1 SGHRS and CDR2 YFSETQ. The CDR3 is made up of 15 amino acids. The V gene end was trimmed by 7 bases and the J gene end by 8 bases; junction bases not matched to a gene: 13. The CDR3 nucleotides read TGCGCCAGCCGCCCACTTAGCGGGAGTGGCGATGAGCAGTTCTTC. It translates to CASRPLSGSGDEQFF.

The V gene is TRBV29-1, the J gene TRBJ2-7, with a possible D match to TRBD2 (6 bases). The CDR3 length is 14 residues. Germline CDR1 SQVTM, CDR2 ANQGSEA. Trimming left V 6 bases short and J 6 bases short, with 21 bases between. The CDR3 sequence: CSVLPSQGLREQYF. In nucleotides, the CDR3 is TGCAGCGTGCTACCGTCGCAGGGACTTCGCGAGCAGTACTTC.

V gene TRBV19 combines with J gene TRBJ2-2; 9 bases match TRBD1. CDR1 LNHDA and CDR2 SQIVND come from the germline V gene (reference sequence). The CDR3 loop spans 17 amino acids. J lost 5 bases, V lost 5 bases, and 12 bases had no gene match. CDR3 DNA: TGTGCCAGTAGTGGGGACAGGGAATATACTGTGACCGGGGAGCTGTTTTTT. It is translated as CASSGDREYTVTGELFF.

The V call is TRBV5-1, the J call TRBJ2-5, with 10 bases lining up with TRBD2. V lost 9 bases and J lost 5; bases outside the gene matches: 7. Germline assignment: CDR1 SGHRS and CDR2 YFSETQ. The CDR3 has 13 residues. CDR3 nucleotides: TGCGCCACCTCTAGCGGGAGTGATGAGACCCAGTACTTC. Amino acid sequence: CATSSGSDETQYF.